This T cell receptor beta chain was recorded in a study of blood T cell repertoires in COVID-19. At the level of the study: The study drew acute and convalescent COVID-19 samples from the United States, Italy and Spain. Sources were T cells, B-cell-depleted T cells, or PBMCs; the material itself was cDNA or gDNA.

Original methodology: Amplification of reference gene primers was used by the study to estimate nucleated cell counts. Some clones are missing from TCRdb's copy, which holds only in-frame ones; the method was immunoSEQ multiplex PCR. V, J and clone size are those of that table, while D and trimming were read from the DNA. The sample lists nearly 65,000 clones, around 84% occurring once. The CDR3 sequence is 14 residues long. With V trimmed by 6 bases and J by 4 bases, 4 bases remained unmatched. Germline loops: CDR1 LGHNA, CDR2 YSLEER. The J gene is TRBJ2-1, the V gene TRBV4-3, with 9 bases fitting TRBD2. The specimen was peripheral blood. The receptor was derived from a human donor in a cohort sampled during active COVID-19. The CDR3 here is CASRPGLAYNEQFF. The CDR3 coding sequence is TGCGCCAGCAGGCCAGGACTAGCGTACAATGAGCAGTTCTTC.